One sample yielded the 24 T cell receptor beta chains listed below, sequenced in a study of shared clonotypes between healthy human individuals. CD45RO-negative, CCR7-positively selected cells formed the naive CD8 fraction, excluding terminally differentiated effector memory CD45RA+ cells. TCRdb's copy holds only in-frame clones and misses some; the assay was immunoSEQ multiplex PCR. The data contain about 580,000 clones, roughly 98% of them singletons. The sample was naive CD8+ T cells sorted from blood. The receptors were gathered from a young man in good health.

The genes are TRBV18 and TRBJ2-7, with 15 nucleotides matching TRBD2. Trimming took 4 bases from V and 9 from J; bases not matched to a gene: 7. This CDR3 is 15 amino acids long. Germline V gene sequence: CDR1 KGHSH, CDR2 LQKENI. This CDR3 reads CASSLDGTSGRSQYF. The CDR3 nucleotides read TGTGCCAGCTCACTTGATGGGACTAGCGGGAGGTCGCAGTACTTC.

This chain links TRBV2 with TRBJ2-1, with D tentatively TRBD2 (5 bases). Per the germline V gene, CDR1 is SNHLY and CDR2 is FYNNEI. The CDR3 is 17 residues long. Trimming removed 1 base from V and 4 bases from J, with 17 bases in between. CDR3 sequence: CASSEVVPSGGYNEQFF. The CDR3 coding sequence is TGTGCCAGCAGTGAAGTAGTTCCCTCGGGCGGGTACAATGAGCAGTTCTTC.

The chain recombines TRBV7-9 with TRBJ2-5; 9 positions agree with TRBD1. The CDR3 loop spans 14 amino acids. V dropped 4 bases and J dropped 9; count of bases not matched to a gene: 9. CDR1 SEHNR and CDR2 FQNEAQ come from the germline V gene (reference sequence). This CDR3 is CASSSDRGPRAQYF. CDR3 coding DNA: TGTGCCAGCAGCTCGGACAGGGGACCTCGGGCCCAGTACTTC.

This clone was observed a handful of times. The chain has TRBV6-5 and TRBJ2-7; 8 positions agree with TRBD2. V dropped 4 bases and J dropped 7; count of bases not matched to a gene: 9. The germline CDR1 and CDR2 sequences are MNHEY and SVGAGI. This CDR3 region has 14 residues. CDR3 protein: CASSSWREVREQYF. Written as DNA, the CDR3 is TGTGCCAGCAGTTCTTGGCGGGAGGTTCGGGAGCAGTACTTC.

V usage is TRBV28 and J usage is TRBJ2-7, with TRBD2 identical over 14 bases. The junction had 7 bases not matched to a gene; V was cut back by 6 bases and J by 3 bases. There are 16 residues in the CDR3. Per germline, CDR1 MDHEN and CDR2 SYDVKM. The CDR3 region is CASRFGLAGGFYEQYF. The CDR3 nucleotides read TGTGCCAGCAGATTTGGACTAGCGGGAGGATTCTACGAGCAGTACTTC.

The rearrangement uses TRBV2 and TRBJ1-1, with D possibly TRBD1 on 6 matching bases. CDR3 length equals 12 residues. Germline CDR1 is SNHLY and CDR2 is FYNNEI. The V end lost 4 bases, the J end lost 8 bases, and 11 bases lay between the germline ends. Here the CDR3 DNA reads TGTGCCAGCAGTGTCAACAGGGTGGAAGCTTTCTTT. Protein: CASSVNRVEAFF.

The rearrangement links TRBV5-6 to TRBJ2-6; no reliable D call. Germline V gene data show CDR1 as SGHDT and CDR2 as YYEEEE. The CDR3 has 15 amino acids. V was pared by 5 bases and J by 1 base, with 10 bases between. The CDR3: CASRHFLSGANVLTF. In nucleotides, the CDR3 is TGTGCCAGCAGGCATTTCCTTTCTGGGGCCAACGTCCTGACTTTC.

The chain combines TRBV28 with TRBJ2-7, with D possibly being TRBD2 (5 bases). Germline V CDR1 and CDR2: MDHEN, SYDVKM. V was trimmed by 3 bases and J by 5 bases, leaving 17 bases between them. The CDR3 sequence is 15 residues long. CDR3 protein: CASSFQRLRVHEQYF. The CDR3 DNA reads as TGTGCCAGCAGTTTCCAACGACTAAGGGTCCACGAGCAGTACTTC.

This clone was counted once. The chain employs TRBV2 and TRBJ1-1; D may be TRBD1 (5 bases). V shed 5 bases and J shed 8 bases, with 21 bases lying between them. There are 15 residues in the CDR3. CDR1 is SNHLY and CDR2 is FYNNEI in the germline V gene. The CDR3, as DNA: TGTGCCAGCAGTTTAGGGGACCGGAGGATAGGAGAAGCTTTCTTT. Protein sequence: CASSLGDRRIGEAFF. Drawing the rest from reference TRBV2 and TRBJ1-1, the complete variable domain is EPEVTQTPSHQVTQMGQEVILRCVPISNHLYFYWYRQILGQKVEFLVSFYNNEISEKSEIFDDQFSVERPDGSNFTLKIRSTKLEDSAMYFCASSLGDRRIGEAFFGQGTRLTVV.

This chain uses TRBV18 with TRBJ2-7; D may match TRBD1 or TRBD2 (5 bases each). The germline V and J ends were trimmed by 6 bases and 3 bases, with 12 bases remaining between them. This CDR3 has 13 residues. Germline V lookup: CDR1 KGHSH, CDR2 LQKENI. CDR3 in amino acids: CASSEGRNYEQYF. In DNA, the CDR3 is TGTGCCAGCTCCGAGGGACGTAACTACGAGCAGTACTTC. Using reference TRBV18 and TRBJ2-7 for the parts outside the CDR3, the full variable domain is NAGVMQNPRHLVRRRGQEARLRCSPMKGHSHVYWYRQLPEEGLKFMVYLQKENIIDESGMPKERFSAEFPKEGPSILRIQQVVRGDSAAYFCASSEGRNYEQYFGPGTRLTVT.

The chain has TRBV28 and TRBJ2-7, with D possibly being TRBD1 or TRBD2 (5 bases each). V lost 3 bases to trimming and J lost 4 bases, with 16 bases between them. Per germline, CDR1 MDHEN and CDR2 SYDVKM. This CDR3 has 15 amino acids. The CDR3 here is CASSFLGGTSYEQYF. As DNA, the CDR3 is TGTGCCAGCAGTTTCCTTGGGGGAACAAGTTACGAGCAGTACTTC.

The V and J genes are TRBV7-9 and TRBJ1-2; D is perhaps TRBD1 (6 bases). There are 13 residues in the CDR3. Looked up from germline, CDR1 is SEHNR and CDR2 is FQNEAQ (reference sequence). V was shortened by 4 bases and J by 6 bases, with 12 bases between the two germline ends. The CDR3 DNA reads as TGTGCCAGCAGCTCCCCCAGGGGTAATGGCTACACCTTC. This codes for CASSSPRGNGYTF.

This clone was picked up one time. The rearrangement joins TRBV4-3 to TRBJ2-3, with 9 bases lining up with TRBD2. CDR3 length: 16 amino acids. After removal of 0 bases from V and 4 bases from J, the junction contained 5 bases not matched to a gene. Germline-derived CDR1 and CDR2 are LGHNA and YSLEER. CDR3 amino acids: CASSQDRAGGADTQYF. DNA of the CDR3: TGCGCCAGCAGCCAAGATCGGGCGGGAGGGGCAGATACGCAGTATTTT.

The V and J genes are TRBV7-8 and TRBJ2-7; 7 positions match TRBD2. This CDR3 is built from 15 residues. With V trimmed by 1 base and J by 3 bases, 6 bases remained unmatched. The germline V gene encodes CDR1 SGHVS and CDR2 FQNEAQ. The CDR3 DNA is TGTGCCAGCAGCTTAGTTGGGGCTAGCGGCTACGAGCAGTACTTC. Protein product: CASSLVGASGYEQYF.

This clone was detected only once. As DNA, the CDR3 is TGTGCCAGCAGCCAACGCCCCGGGACCGAGAGCTCCTACGAGCAGTACTTC. This translates into CASSQRPGTESSYEQYF. The chain has TRBV16 and TRBJ2-7; D is tentatively TRBD1 or TRBD2 (5 bases each). Trimming took off 2 bases at V and 0 bases at J, with 17 bases between the two ends. The CDR3 spans 17 residues. Germline V gene lookup returns CDR1 KGHSY and CDR2 FQNENV.

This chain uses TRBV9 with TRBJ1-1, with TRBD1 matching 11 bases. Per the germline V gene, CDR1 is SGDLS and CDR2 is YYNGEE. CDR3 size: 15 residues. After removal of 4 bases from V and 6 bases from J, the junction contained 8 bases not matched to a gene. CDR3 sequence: CASSIGQGARSEAFF. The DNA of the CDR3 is TGTGCCAGCAGCATCGGACAGGGGGCGCGCTCTGAAGCTTTCTTT.

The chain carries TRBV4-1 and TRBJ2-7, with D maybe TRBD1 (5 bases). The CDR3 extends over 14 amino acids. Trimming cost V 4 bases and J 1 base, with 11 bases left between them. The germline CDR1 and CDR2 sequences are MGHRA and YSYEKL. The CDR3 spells CASSPIGASYEQYF. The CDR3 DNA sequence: TGCGCCAGCAGCCCTATAGGGGCTTCCTACGAGCAGTACTTC.

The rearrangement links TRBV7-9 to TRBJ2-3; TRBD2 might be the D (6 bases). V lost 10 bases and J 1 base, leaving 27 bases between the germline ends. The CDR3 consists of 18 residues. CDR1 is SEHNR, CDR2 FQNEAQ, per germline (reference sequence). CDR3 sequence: CANEWPEGTSWGTDTQYF. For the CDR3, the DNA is TGTGCCAACGAATGGCCGGAGGGCACGAGTTGGGGCACAGATACGCAGTATTTT.

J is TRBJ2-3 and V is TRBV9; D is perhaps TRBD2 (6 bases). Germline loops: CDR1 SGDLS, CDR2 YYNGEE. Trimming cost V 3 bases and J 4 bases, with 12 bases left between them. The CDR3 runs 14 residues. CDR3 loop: CASSESSGPDTQYF. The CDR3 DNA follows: TGTGCCAGCAGCGAATCGAGCGGGCCAGATACGCAGTATTTT.

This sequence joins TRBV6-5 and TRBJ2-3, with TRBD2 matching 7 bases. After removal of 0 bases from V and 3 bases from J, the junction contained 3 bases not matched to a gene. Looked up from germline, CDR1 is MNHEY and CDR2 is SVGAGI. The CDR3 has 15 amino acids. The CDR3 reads CASSYSGGYTDTQYF. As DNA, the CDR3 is TGTGCCAGCAGTTACTCGGGGGGGTATACAGATACGCAGTATTTT.

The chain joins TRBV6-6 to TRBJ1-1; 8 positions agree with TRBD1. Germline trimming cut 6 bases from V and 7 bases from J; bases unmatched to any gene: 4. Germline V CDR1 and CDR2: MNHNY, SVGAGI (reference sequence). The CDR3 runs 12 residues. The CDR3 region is CASSLGTGEAFF. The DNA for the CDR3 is TGTGCCAGCAGCCTTGGGACAGGTGAAGCTTTCTTT.

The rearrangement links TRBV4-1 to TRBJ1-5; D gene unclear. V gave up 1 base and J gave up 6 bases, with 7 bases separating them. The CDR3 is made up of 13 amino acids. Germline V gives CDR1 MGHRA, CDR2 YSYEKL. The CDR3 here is CASSQGPGQPQHF. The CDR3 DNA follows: TGCGCCAGCAGCCAAGGACCGGGTCAGCCCCAGCATTTT.

The CDR3 sequence is CASSLVGGPSSYEQYF. The CDR3 coding sequence is TGTGCCAGCAGTTTAGTGGGGGGCCCCTCCTCCTACGAGCAGTACTTC. The chain carries TRBV28 and TRBJ2-7; D might be TRBD1 or TRBD2, each matching 6 bases. V dropped 2 bases and J dropped 0 bases, with 14 bases sitting between them. CDR3 size: 16 residues. Germline V gene sequence: CDR1 MDHEN, CDR2 SYDVKM.

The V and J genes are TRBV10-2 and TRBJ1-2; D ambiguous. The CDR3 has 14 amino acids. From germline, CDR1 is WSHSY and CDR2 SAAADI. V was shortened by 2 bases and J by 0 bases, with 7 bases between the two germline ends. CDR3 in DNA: TGCGCCAGCAGTGAGCAACGCACTAACTATGGCTACACCTTC. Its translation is CASSEQRTNYGYTF.